Each of the 18 T cell receptor beta chains below was sequenced from the same sample in a study of blood T cell repertoires in COVID-19. The assay was immunoSEQ multiplex PCR, and TCRdb's table has in-frame clones only and misses some. The sample includes about 280,000 clones, roughly 85% of them seen just once. The specimen sequenced was peripheral blood. The source of these receptors is a man aged 50-59 years with active or convalescent COVID-19.

In this sample, this clone turned up once. This chain links TRBV2 with TRBJ1-4; 9 bases are a match to TRBD1. The V gene end was trimmed by 6 bases and the J gene end by 5 bases; junction bases not matched to a gene: 4. The CDR3 consists of 14 residues. The V gene's germline CDR1 is SNHLY and CDR2 FYNNEI. The CDR3 nucleotides read TGTGCCAGCAGCTTGGGACAGGGAAATGAAAAACTGTTTTTT. This codes for CASSLGQGNEKLFF. Full variable domain (missing parts from reference TRBV2 and TRBJ1-4): EPEVTQTPSHQVTQMGQEVILRCVPISNHLYFYWYRQILGQKVEFLVSFYNNEISEKSEIFDDQFSVERPDGSNFTLKIRSTKLEDSAMYFCASSLGQGNEKLFFGSGTQLSVL.

This clone has only one observation. J is TRBJ2-6 and V is TRBV13; no definite D call. V dropped 3 bases and J dropped 4 bases, with 4 bases sitting between them. The CDR3 is 13 amino acids. Germline CDR1 reads PRHDT; CDR2 reads FYEKMQ (reference sequence). In DNA form, the CDR3 reads TGTGCCAGCAGCTTTACAGGGGCCAACGTCCTGACTTTC. Amino acids: CASSFTGANVLTF.

The V and J genes are TRBV5-6 and TRBJ2-7, with 8 positions matching TRBD2. With V trimmed by 0 bases and J by 7 bases, 9 bases remained unmatched. The CDR3 sequence is 15 residues long. Germline loops: CDR1 SGHDT, CDR2 YYEEEE. The CDR3 reads CASSLALTGGDEQYF. For the CDR3, the DNA is TGTGCCAGCAGCTTGGCCCTCACCGGGGGGGATGAGCAGTACTTC.

In its sample, this clone was seen once. The rearrangement joins TRBV4-2 to TRBJ2-1; 9 nucleotides agree with TRBD2. CDR1 is LGHNA, CDR2 YNFKEQ, per germline. The CDR3 contains 16 residues. V lost 0 bases, J lost 9 bases, and 9 bases stayed unmatched. The CDR3 region is CASSQDSLAGRIEQFF. The DNA for the CDR3 is TGTGCCAGCAGCCAAGATAGCCTAGCGGGACGGATTGAGCAGTTCTTC.

The V gene is TRBV19, the J gene TRBJ2-1; 12 nucleotides match TRBD2. The V and J ends lost 4 bases and 8 bases, in that order; junction bases with no gene match: 9. Per the germline V gene, CDR1 is LNHDA and CDR2 is SQIVND (reference sequence). The CDR3 length is 16 residues. CDR3 nucleotide sequence: TGTGCCAGTAGTAGACTAGCGGGAGTGTTAATGGATGAGCAGTTCTTC. Its protein product is CASSRLAGVLMDEQFF. Supplemented by reference TRBV19 and TRBJ2-1, the full variable domain reads DGGITQSPKYLFRKEGQNVTLSCEQNLNHDAMYWYRQDPGQGLRLIYYSQIVNDFQKGDIAEGYSVSREKKESFPLTVTSAQKNPTAFYLCASSRLAGVLMDEQFFGPGTRLTVL.

V and J are TRBV24-1 and TRBJ2-1; 8 nucleotides line up with TRBD1. There are 15 residues in the CDR3. CDR1 KGHDR and CDR2 SFDVKD come from the germline V gene. J gave up 0 bases and V 7 bases, and 4 bases lay outside the gene matches. For the CDR3, the DNA is TGTGCCACCAGAAGGCAGGGGGCCTCCTACAATGAGCAGTTCTTC. It codes for CATRRQGASYNEQFF.

This chain joins TRBV7-9 and TRBJ2-7; 8 bases match TRBD1. J lost 3 bases, V lost 5 bases, and 21 bases had no gene match. The CDR3 extends over 19 amino acids. Germline assignment: CDR1 SEHNR and CDR2 FQNEAQ (reference sequence). Here the CDR3 DNA reads TGTGCCAGCAGCCTACGGCCCGGACAGGGCGCCGAGGGGGTCTACGAGCAGTACTTC. Its protein is CASSLRPGQGAEGVYEQYF.

The rearrangement links TRBV12-5 to TRBJ2-1; TRBD2 matches at 8 bases. The V and J ends lost 0 bases and 9 bases, in that order; junction bases with no gene match: 10. CDR3 length: 16 residues. CDR1 LGHNT and CDR2 FRNRAP come from the germline V gene. In nucleotides, the CDR3 is TGTGCTAGTGGTTTGGTAGGTAGCGGGATGGGTGGTGAGCAGTTCTTC. It encodes CASGLVGSGMGGEQFF. Using reference TRBV12-5 and TRBJ2-1 for the parts outside the CDR3, the full variable domain is DARVTQTPRHKVTEMGQEVTMRCQPILGHNTVFWYRQTMMQGLELLAYFRNRAPLDDSGMPKDRFSAEMPDATLATLKIQPSEPRDSAVYFCASGLVGSGMGGEQFFGPGTRLTVL.

V and J are TRBV5-4 and TRBJ2-7; 7 nucleotides match TRBD2. J gave up 2 bases and V 4 bases, and 9 bases lay outside the gene matches. CDR3 length: 15 amino acids. Germline V CDR1 and CDR2: SGHNT, YYREEE (reference sequence). CDR3 in amino acids: CASSVGGGRAYEQYF. The CDR3, as DNA: TGTGCCAGCAGCGTCGGTGGGGGGAGGGCCTACGAGCAGTACTTC.

The chain joins TRBV18 to TRBJ2-1; TRBD2 matches at 9 bases. Germline V lookup: CDR1 KGHSH, CDR2 LQKENI. The CDR3 length is 15 residues. J was trimmed by 5 bases and V by 3 bases; bases with no gene match: 5. This chain's CDR3 is CASSPVTSGDNEQFF. The CDR3 nucleotides read TGTGCCAGCTCACCGGTGACTAGCGGTGACAATGAGCAGTTCTTC.

The rearrangement links TRBV9 to TRBJ2-3; 8 nucleotides match TRBD2. Trimming cost V 4 bases and J 3 bases; bases outside gene matches: 10. Germline V lookup: CDR1 SGDLS, CDR2 YYNGEE. CDR3 length: 16 amino acids. The CDR3 bases are TGTGCCAGCAGCCGGGGGGGACACCCCTCGACAGATACGCAGTATTTT. The encoded protein is CASSRGGHPSTDTQYF.

This rearrangement joins TRBV4-1 to TRBJ2-7, with 8 bases fitting TRBD2. CDR1 is MGHRA, CDR2 YSYEKL, per germline. After removal of 4 bases from V and 4 bases from J, the junction contained 12 bases not matched to a gene. CDR3 length equals 16 residues. CDR3 nucleotide sequence: TGCGCCAGCAGCCCAGACGGGAGGGAGGGGGGATACGAGCAGTACTTC. The encoded protein is CASSPDGREGGYEQYF.

The chain links TRBV28 to TRBJ2-2; TRBD1 aligns across 8 bases. Germline CDR1 reads MDHEN; CDR2 reads SYDVKM. J gave up 1 base and V 2 bases, and 6 bases lay outside the gene matches. The CDR3 is made up of 17 amino acids. CDR3 in DNA: TGTGCCAGCAGTTTACGGGTTGGGACAGGGAACACCGGGGAGCTGTTTTTT. Amino acid sequence: CASSLRVGTGNTGELFF.

V is TRBV5-5 and J is TRBJ1-1; 7 positions match TRBD1. There are 14 residues in the CDR3. Germline trimming cut 6 bases from V and 4 bases from J; bases unmatched to any gene: 9. CDR1 is SGHKS and CDR2 is YYEKEE in the germline V gene (reference sequence). Written as DNA, the CDR3 is TGTGCCAGCAATAACCAACAGGGGATCACTGAAGCTTTCTTT. Its protein product is CASNNQQGITEAFF.

As for this clone: Additional DNA sequences in this sample encode the identical CDR3. This rearrangement joins TRBV7-2 to TRBJ2-7; D is undetermined. The CDR3 is 11 amino acids. Trimming cost V 5 bases and J 4 bases, with 6 bases left between them. Germline V gives CDR1 SGHTA, CDR2 FQGNSA. DNA for the CDR3: TGTGCCAGCAGCCCTAGTTACGAGCAGTACTTC. Its translation is CASSPSYEQYF.

V is TRBV25-1 and J is TRBJ1-2; D uncertain. The CDR3 runs to 12 residues. The germline V gene has CDR1 MGHDK and CDR2 SYGVNS. Between the trimmed V and J ends, which lost 2 bases and 3 bases, there was a span of 4 bases. The CDR3, as DNA: TGTGCCAGCAGTGAACCGGACTATGGCTACACCTTC. Its translation: CASSEPDYGYTF.

V and J are TRBV7-3 and TRBJ2-1; 7 bases are shared with TRBD2. V lost 3 bases to trimming and J lost 9 bases; unmatched junction nucleotides: 11. This CDR3 contains 15 residues. Germline CDR1 reads SGHTA; CDR2 reads FQGTGA. CDR3 nucleotides: TGTGCCAGCAGCTTCAAGGGCGGGAGTCATAGTGAGCAGTTCTTC. Its translation is CASSFKGGSHSEQFF.

The CDR3 spells CASSQVAAQGANYGYTF. The CDR3 DNA follows: TGCGCCAGCAGCCAAGTCGCCGCCCAGGGGGCTAACTATGGCTACACCTTC. This sequence joins TRBV4-1 and TRBJ1-2; 7 nucleotides align to TRBD1. Per the germline V gene, CDR1 is MGHRA and CDR2 is YSYEKL. The CDR3 length is 17 residues. V lost 1 base and J lost 0; bases outside the gene matches: 8.